These T cell receptor beta chains were read from a single sample in a study of blood T cell repertoires in COVID-19. Sequencing used immunoSEQ multiplex PCR; TCRdb keeps in-frame clones, though not all of them. There are approximately 240,000 clones in the sample; about 80% occur only once, and 3% to 3.5% lies in the top ten. Sequences were obtained from peripheral blood. The receptor set was obtained from a woman under 40 who had recovered from COVID-19. Each CDR3 is given with its conserved first and last residue. A D gene is named only where the DNA matches it firmly.

>TRBJ2-2|TRBV10-2|-
CASSESGAGELFF
>TRBJ1-4|TRBV5-1|TRBD1
CASRSGQGSATNEKLFF
>TRBJ2-5|TRBV7-9|TRBD2
CASSPTSGSFETQYF
>TRBJ2-2|TRBV4-1|-
CASSQDEGLNTGELFF
>TRBJ1-4|TRBV2|-
CASNQGWGEKLFF
>TRBJ2-1|TRBV19|-
CASSIGEYNEQFF
>TRBJ2-5|TRBV24-1|-
CATQVSLEETQYF
>TRBJ1-2|TRBV7-2|-
CASSPMSGVGNGYTF
>TRBJ2-3|TRBV30|-
CAWNTGDPSKDTQYF
>TRBJ2-2|TRBV27|-
CASSFRAGELFF
>TRBJ2-1|TRBV28|-
CASSTDSYGYNEQFF
>TRBJ2-3|TRBV9|-
CASSAQGEVGTDTQYF
>TRBJ2-1|TRBV9|-
CASSVVGSTDEQFF
>TRBJ2-1|TRBV10-3|TRBD2
CAISAGGSSYNEQFF
>TRBJ1-5|TRBV30|TRBD1
CAWGDRADQPQHF
>TRBJ2-1|TRBV7-6|TRBD2
CASSQSPYSGRDNEQFF
>TRBJ1-5|TRBV9|-
CASSVRSDQPQHF
>TRBJ1-2|TRBV7-8|-
CASSLRDYGGYTF
>TRBJ2-7|TRBV30|TRBD2
CAWSSSGSYEQYF
>TRBJ1-5|TRBV6-6|-
CASSPGLLNQPQHF
>TRBJ1-6|TRBV11-2|-
CATSSNGRLNSPLHF
>TRBJ1-6|TRBV28|-
CASSLKGAWVSPLHF
>TRBJ2-7|TRBV27|TRBD1
CASKGRGPGEQYF
>TRBJ1-2|TRBV7-9|TRBD1
CASMDGTGINYGYTF
>TRBJ2-7|TRBV7-9|-
CASSLAGDEQYF
>TRBJ1-1|TRBV3-1/TRBV3-2|-
CASSQGATEAFF
>TRBJ1-2|TRBV28|TRBD1
CASSSPGQHYGYTF
>TRBJ2-7|TRBV18|TRBD2
CASSPGLAGPSYEQYF
>TRBJ1-3|TRBV7-6|-
CASSSTLQGVSGNTIYF
>TRBJ2-1|TRBV4-2|TRBD2
CASSQERGTSGRRIF
>TRBJ1-5|TRBV6-5|TRBD1
CASTDGQGAGQPQHF
>TRBJ2-5|TRBV9|-
CASSVEVLARIQETQYF
>TRBJ1-1|TRBV12-3/TRBV12-4|-
CASSLGQPEAFF